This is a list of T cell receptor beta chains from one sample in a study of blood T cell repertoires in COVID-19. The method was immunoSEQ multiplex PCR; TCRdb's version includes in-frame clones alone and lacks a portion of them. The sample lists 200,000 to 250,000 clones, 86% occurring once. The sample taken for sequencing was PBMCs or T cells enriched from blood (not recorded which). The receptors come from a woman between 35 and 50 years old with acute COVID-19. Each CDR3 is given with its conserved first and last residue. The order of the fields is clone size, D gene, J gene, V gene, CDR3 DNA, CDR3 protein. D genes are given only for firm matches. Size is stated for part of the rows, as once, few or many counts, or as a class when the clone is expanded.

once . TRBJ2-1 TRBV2 TGTGCCAGCACCGGTGGACTGGTCTACAATGAGCAGTTCTTC CASTGGLVYNEQFF
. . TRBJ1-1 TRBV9 TGTGCCAGCAGCGTATTCCCGGGGAACACTGAAGCTTTCTTT CASSVFPGNTEAFF
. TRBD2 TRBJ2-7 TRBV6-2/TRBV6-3 TGTGCCAGCACCCCTGGGAGGGACGAGCAGTACTTC CASTPGRDEQYF
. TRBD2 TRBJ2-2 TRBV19 TGTGCCAGTAGTATAGGACTAGCGGGGTACACCGGGGAGCTGTTTTTT CASSIGLAGYTGELFF
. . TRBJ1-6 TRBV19 TGTGCCAGTAGTATAGCGGGGGGGAATTCACCCCTCCACTTT CASSIAGGNSPLHF
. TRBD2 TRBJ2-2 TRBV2 TGTGCCAGCAGTGTCGACTTTACTAGCGGGGGAAGGACCGGGGAGCTGTTTTTT CASSVDFTSGGRTGELFF
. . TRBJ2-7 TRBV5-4 TGTGCCAGCAGCTTGGAGTTGAGTTCCTACGAGCAGTACTTC CASSLELSSYEQYF
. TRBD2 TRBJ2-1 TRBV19 TGTGCCAGTAGTATAAAGCACGGGGGGAGGGATGAGCAGTTCTTC CASSIKHGGRDEQFF
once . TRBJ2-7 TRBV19 TGTGCCAGTAGTATTACACCCTCTCCCCTCTACGAGCAGTACTTC CASSITPSPLYEQYF
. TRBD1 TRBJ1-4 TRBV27 TGTGCCAGCAACGACAGGGGTCCTAATGAAAAACTGTTTTTT CASNDRGPNEKLFF
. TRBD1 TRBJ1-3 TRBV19 TGTGCCAGTAGTCTCATAGGGGGCCTCTCTGGAAACACCATATATTTT CASSLIGGLSGNTIYF
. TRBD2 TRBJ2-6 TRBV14 TGTGCCAGCAGCCAAGTAGCGGGCCCTGGGGCCAACGTCCTGACTTTC CASSQVAGPGANVLTF
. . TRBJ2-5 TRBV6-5 TGTGCCAGCAGCCTAACTTTTGCGGGGGCTAAGACCCAGTACTTC CASSLTFAGAKTQYF
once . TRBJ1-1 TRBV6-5 TGTGCCAGCAGACAGTCAAACACTGAAGCTTTCTTT CASRQSNTEAFF
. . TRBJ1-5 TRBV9 TGTGCCAGCAGCGTAGATCCAGGCGATCAGCCCCAGCATTTT CASSVDPGDQPQHF
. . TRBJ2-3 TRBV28 TGTGCCAGCAGTTTAATCGAGGGAGGCACAGATACGCAGTATTTT CASSLIEGGTDTQYF
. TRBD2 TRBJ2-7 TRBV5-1 TGCGCCAGCAGCTTAACTAGCGGGGGAAGAAATGAGCAGTACTTC CASSLTSGGRNEQYF
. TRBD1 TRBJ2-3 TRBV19 TGTGCCAGTAGTACTCCTCTCCGGACAGGGAGAACAGATACGCAGTATTTT CASSTPLRTGRTDTQYF
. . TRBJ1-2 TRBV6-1 TGTGCCAGCAGTGAGCGGGGGGTACCCTATGGCTACACCTTC CASSERGVPYGYTF
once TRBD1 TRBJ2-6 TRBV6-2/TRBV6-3 TGTGCCAGCAGCCTAACAGGGGTCGGGGCCAACGTCCTGACTTTC CASSLTGVGANVLTF